This TCR beta chain stems from a study of beta chain features in type 1 diabetes (dated by TCRdb to the late 2010s). About the study as a whole: Mean age, gender distribution, total cell number and subset yield did not differ between patients and healthy donors. A total of 107,917,701 sorted cells were examined across all samples, and the number of cells per subset was strongly correlated with RNA yield. Whereas all 28 donors provided naive and central memory subsets, regulatory and stem cell-like memory subsets were isolated from just 8 patients and roughly 8 healthy donors. The study compared the TCRB repertoires of sorted circulating CD4+ T cell subsets in recently diagnosed type 1 diabetes patients with those in matched healthy donors. The paper's findings and limits, for the study overall: Fewer insertions and more nucleotide deletions at VDJ recombination sites were observed in patients with type 1 diabetes, implying thymic rearrangement abnormalities. PCR might favor shorter templates, but patient and control samples were amplified and corrected together, so any skew would affect both groups equally. Because the HLA sub-analyses included only small numbers of individuals, any influence of HLA type on TCRB rearrangement was left unresolved. In all four CD4+ subsets, TCRB CDR3 length was moderately but significantly shorter in type 1 diabetes patients. The naive, central memory and regulatory TCRB repertoires appeared to resemble one another more closely among patients than among healthy donors. Because cDNA was sequenced instead of genomic DNA, highly expressing activated cells could be over-represented, though the groups showed no difference in activation or CD3 levels.

The entire amount of isolated RNA was reverse transcribed using the High Capacity cDNA Reverse Transcription Kit, so the sequenced TCRB transcripts were expressed ones. Deep immunoSEQ sequencing was applied to naive, central memory and regulatory T cell samples, giving an average of approximately 3.8 million total reads per sample. After sorted cells were lysed in RLT buffer, RNA was extracted with DNase-treated RNeasy Micro or Mini kits, with the choice depending on cell number. Each cell subset was processed separately to prevent cross-contamination, with patient and healthy donor samples processed together. Using the immunoSEQ multiplex PCR, TCRB sequences were amplified from cDNA into 87-bp fragments spanning the CDR3 region. The amplicons were sequenced using the Illumina HiSeq platform. Per the source publication's procedure: Synthetic template baselines were used to correct PCR bias computationally, reads within Hamming distance 2 were collapsed, and singletons that could not be merged were discarded. Reads were aligned against IMGT so that V, D and J genes, CDR3 length and insertions or deletions at six rearrangement sites could be assigned. Clonotype counts were normalized to sorted cell number within each subset before computing true diversity and Gini coefficients with the tcR R package. The overlap coefficient, calculated on TCRB nucleotide sequences, was used to measure repertoire sharing. As a proxy for the pre-selection repertoire, out-of-frame TCRB sequences from naive cells were analyzed. As stored in TCRdb, this immuneACCESS dataset retains in-frame rearrangements with V and J assigned. A fraction of the clones does not appear; measured against another copy, unresolved V genes explain less than half of the discrepancy, and the remainder lacks a known reason. That table gives V, J and clone size, and the DNA gave D and trimming. Present in this sample are about 370,000 clones, about 16% of which were seen just once. The biggest ten clones account for 0.019% of the sample.

This clone turned up a few times. Its cognate antigen has yet to be identified. The input lacks base qualities; no much larger clone sits a single base away. Other nucleotide sequences from this sample produce the same CDR3. As encoded in the germline V gene, CDR1 is SQVTM while CDR2 is ANQGSEA. The CDR3, from cysteine to phenylalanine, totals 12 residues. Only CDR3 DNA remains: 36 bases, in frame from the first base. V trim: 6 bases; J trim: 3 bases; unmatched bases: 1. Each donor gave one peripheral blood draw, approximately 0.11 L on average, collected into heparinised tubes. Naive, central memory, regulatory and stem cell-like memory CD4+ T cells were sorted on a BD FACSAria II using a panel including CD45RO, CCR7, CD25, CD127, CD95 and CD27. All sorted populations exceeded 98% purity. PBMCs were separated immediately by Lymphoprep density gradient centrifugation and were stained directly, without being cultured. To minimize batch effects, samples were stained and sorted in pairs, one healthy donor with one patient per experiment.

The sequenced sample was naive CD4+ T cells from blood. The cell subset or site label here, explained by the study, means: true naive CD4+ T cells. The sequence was obtained from a woman younger than 30 in good health. This sequence uses TRBV29-1 and TRBJ2-5, and 10 junctional nucleotides match TRBD1. The DNA reads TGCAGCGTGGGACAGGGGAAAGAGACCCAGTACTTC. Its protein is CSVGQGKETQYF. With the portions outside the CDR3 filled from the reference TRBV29-1 and TRBJ2-5 genes, the complete variable region becomes SAVISQKPSRDICQRGTSLTIQCQVDSQVTMMFWYRQQPGQSLTLIATANQGSEATYESGFVIDKFPISRPNLTFSTLTVSNMSPEDSSIYLCSVGQGKETQYFGPGTRLLVL.